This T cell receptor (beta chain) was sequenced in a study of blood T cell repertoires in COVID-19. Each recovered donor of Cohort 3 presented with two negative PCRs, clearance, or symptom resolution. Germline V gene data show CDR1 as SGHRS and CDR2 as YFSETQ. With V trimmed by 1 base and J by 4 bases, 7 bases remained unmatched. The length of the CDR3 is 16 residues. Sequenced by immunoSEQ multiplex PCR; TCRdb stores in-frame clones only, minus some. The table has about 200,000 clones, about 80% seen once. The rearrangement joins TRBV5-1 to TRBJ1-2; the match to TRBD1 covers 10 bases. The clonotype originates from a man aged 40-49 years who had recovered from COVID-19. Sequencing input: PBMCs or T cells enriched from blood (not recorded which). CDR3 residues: CASSLTTRTGGYGYTF. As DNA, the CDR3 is TGCGCCAGCAGCTTGACGACCCGGACAGGGGGCTATGGCTACACCTTC.